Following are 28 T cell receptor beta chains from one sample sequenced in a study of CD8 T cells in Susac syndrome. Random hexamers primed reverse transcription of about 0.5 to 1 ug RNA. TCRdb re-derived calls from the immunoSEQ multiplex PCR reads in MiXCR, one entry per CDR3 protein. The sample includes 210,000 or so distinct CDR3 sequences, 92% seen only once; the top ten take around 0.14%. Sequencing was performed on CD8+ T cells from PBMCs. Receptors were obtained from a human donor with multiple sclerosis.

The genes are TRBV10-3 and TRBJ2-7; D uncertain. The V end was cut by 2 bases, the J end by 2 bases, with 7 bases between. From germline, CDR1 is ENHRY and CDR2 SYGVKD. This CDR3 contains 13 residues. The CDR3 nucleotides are TGTGCCATCAGTGAGGGATCCCCCTACGAGCAGTACTTC. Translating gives CAISEGSPYEQYF.

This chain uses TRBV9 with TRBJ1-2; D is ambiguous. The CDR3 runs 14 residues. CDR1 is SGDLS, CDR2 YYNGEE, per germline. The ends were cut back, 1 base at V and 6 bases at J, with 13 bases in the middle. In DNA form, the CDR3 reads TGTGCCAGCAGCGTAACGGTGAGTCCCCATGGCTACACCTTC. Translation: CASSVTVSPHGYTF.

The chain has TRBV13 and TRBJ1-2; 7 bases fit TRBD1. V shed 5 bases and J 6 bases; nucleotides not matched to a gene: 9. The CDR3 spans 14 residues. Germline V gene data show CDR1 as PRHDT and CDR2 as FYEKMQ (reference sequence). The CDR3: CASSTRTGADGYTF. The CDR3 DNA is TGTGCCAGCAGCACCAGAACAGGGGCGGATGGCTACACCTTC. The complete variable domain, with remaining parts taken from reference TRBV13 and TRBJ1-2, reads AAGVIQSPRHLIKEKRETATLKCYPIPRHDTVYWYQQGPGQDPQFLISFYEKMQSDKGSIPDRFSAQQFSDYHSELNMSSLELGDSALYFCASSTRTGADGYTFGSGTRLTVV.

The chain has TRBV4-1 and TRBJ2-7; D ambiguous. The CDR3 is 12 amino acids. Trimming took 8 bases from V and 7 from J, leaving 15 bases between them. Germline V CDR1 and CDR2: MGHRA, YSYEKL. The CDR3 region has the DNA TGCGCCAGCTCCTCGCCAAAGAGAGAGCAGTACTTC. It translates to CASSSPKREQYF.

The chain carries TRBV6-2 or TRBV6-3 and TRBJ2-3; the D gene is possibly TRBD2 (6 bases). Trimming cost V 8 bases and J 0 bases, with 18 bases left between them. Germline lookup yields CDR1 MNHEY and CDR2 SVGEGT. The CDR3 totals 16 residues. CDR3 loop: CASRSHLGTSTDTQYF. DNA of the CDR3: TGTGCCAGCCGCTCCCACCTTGGGACTAGCACAGATACGCAGTATTTT.

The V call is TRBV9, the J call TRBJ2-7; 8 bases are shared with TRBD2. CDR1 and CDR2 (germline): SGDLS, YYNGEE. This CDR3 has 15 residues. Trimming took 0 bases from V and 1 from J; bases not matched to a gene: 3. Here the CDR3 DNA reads TGTGCCAGCAGCGTAGCGGGGGGGACATCCTACGAGCAGTACTTC. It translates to CASSVAGGTSYEQYF.

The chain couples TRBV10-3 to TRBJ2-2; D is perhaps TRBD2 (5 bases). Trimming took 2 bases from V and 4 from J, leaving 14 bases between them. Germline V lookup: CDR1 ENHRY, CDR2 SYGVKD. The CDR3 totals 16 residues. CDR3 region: CAISEEGNTRTGELFF. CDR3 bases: TGTGCCATCAGTGAGGAGGGAAATACCCGCACCGGGGAGCTGTTTTTT.

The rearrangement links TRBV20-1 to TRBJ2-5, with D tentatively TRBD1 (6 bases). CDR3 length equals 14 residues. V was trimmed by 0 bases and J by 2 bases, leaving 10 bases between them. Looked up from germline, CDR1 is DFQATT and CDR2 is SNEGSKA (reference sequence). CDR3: CSARDPTGQETQYF. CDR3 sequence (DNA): TGCAGTGCTAGAGACCCGACAGGTCAAGAGACCCAGTACTTC.

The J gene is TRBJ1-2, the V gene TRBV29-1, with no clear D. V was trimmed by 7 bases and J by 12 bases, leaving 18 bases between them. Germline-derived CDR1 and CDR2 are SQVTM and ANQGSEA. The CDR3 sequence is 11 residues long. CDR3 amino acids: CSAEVNKGNTF. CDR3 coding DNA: TGCAGCGCCGAAGTCAACAAAGGCAACACCTTC.

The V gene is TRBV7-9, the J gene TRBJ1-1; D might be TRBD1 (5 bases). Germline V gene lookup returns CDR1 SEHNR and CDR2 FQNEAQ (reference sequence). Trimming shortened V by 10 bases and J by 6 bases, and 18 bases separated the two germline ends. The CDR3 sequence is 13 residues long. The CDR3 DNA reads TGTGCCACCAGAGACTCTCGGGGCTCTGAAGCTTTCTTT. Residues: CATRDSRGSEAFF.

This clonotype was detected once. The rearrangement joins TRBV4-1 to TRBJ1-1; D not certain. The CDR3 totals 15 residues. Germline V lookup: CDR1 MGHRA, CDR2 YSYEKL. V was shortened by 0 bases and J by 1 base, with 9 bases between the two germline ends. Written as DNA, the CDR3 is TGCGCCAGCAGCCAAGAGCTGGCGGGGAACACTGAAGCTTTCTTT. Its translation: CASSQELAGNTEAFF.

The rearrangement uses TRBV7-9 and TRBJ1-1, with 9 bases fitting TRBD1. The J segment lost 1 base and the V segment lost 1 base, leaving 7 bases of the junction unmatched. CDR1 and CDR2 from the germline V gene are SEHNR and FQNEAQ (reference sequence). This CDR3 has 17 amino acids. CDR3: CASSLVSTGGPNTEAFF. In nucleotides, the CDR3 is TGTGCCAGCAGCTTAGTATCGACAGGGGGGCCGAACACTGAAGCTTTCTTT.

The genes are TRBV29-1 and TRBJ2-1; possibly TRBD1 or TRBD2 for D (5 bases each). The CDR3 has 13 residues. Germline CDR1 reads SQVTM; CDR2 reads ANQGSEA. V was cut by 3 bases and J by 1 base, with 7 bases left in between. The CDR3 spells CSVEGVSYNEQFF. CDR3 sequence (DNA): TGCAGCGTTGAGGGGGTATCCTACAATGAGCAGTTCTTC.

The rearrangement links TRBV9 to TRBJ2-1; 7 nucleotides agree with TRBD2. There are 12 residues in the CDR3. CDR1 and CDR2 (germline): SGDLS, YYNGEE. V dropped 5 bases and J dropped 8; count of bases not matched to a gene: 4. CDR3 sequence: CASSWGGDEQFF. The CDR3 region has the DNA TGTGCCAGCAGTTGGGGGGGGGATGAGCAGTTCTTC.

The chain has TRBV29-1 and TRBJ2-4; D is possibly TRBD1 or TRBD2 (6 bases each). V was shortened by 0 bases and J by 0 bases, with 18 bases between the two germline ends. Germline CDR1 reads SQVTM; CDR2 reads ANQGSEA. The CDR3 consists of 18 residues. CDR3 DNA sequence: TGCAGCGTTGAAGATCTGCTCCGGGGGCCGGCAGCCAAAAACATTCAGTACTTC. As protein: CSVEDLLRGPAAKNIQYF. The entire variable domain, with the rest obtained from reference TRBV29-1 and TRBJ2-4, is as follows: SAVISQKPSRDICQRGTSLTIQCQVDSQVTMMFWYRQQPGQSLTLIATANQGSEATYESGFVIDKFPISRPNLTFSTLTVSNMSPEDSSIYLCSVEDLLRGPAAKNIQYFGAGTRLSVL.

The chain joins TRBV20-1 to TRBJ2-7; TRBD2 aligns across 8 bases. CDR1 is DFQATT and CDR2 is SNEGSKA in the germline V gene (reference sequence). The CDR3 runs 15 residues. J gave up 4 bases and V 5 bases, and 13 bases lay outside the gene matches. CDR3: CSAQSSGLGGYEQYF. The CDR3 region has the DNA TGCAGTGCTCAAAGCTCGGGACTAGGGGGTTACGAGCAGTACTTC.

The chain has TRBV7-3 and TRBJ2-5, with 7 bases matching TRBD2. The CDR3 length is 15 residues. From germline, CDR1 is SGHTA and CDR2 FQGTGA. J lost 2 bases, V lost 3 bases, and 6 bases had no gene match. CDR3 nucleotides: TGTGCCAGCAGCTTGGGCGGGGGAGAACAAGAGACCCAGTACTTC. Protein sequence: CASSLGGGEQETQYF.

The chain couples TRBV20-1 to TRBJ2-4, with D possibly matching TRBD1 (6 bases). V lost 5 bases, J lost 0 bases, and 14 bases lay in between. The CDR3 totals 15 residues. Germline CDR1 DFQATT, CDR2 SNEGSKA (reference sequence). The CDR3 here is CSARRQEIAKNIQYF. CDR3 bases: TGCAGTGCTCGAAGACAGGAGATAGCCAAAAACATTCAGTACTTC.

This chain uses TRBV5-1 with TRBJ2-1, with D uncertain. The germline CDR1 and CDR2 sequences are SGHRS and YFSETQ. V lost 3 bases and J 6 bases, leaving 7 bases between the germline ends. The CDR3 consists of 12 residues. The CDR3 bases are TGCGCCAGCAGCTCGATGGGCAATGAGCAGTTCTTC. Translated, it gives CASSSMGNEQFF.

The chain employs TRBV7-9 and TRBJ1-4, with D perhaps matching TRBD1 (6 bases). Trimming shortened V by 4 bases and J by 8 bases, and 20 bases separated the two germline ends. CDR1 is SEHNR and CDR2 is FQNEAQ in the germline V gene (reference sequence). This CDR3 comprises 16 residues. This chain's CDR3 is CASSYPTGQAEEKLFF. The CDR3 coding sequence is TGTGCCAGCAGCTACCCCACAGGGCAAGCAGAAGAAAAACTGTTTTTT. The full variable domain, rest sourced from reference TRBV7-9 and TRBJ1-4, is DTGVSQNPRHKITKRGQNVTFRCDPISEHNRLYWYRQTLGQGPEFLTYFQNEAQLEKSRLLSDRFSAERPKGSFSTLEIQRTEQGDSAMYLCASSYPTGQAEEKLFFGSGTQLSVL.

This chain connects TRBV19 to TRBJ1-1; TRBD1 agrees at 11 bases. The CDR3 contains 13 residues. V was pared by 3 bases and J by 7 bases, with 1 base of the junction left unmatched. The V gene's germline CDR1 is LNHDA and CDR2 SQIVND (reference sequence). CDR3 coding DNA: TGTGCCAGTAGTATTGGGACAGGGGGTGAAGCTTTCTTT. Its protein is CASSIGTGGEAFF.

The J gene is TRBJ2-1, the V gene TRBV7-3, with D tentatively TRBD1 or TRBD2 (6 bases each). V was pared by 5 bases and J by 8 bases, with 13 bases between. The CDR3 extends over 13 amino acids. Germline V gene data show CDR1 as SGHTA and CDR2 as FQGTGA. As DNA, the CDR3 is TGTGCCAGCAGCCAAGGGGGGTGGGATGAGCAGTTCTTC. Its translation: CASSQGGWDEQFF.

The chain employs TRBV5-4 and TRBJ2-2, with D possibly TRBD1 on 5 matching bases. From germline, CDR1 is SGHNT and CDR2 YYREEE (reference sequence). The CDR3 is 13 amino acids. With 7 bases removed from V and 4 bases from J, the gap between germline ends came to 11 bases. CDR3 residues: CASGQGVTGELFF. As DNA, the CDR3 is TGTGCCAGCGGACAAGGGGTCACCGGGGAGCTGTTTTTT.

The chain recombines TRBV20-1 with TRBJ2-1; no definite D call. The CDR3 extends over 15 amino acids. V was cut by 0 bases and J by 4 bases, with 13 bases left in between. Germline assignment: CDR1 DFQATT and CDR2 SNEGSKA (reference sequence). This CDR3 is CSARDPTVQYNEQFF. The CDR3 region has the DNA TGCAGTGCTAGAGATCCGACTGTCCAATACAATGAGCAGTTCTTC.

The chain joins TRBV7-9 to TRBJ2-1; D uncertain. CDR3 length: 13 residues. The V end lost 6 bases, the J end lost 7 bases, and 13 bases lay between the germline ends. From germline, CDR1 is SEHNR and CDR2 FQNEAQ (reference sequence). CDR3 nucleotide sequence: TGTGCCAGCAGTTATCCCGACCAGAATGAGCAGTTCTTC. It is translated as CASSYPDQNEQFF.

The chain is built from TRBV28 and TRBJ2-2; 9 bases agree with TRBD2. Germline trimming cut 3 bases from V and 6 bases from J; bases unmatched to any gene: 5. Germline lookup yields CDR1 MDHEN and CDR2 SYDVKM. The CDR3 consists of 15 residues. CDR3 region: CASSFWGLASGELFF. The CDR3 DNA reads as TGTGCCAGCAGTTTTTGGGGACTAGCTTCCGGGGAGCTGTTTTTT.

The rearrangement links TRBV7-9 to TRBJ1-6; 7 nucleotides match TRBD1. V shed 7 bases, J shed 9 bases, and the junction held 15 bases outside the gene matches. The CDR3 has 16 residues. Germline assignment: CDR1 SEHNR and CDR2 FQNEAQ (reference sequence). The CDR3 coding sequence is TGTGCCAGCACCCTAGGGCCTGACAGGGCGGCTTCACCCCTCCACTTT. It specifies CASTLGPDRAASPLHF. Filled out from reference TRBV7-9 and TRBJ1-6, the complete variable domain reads DTGVSQNPRHKITKRGQNVTFRCDPISEHNRLYWYRQTLGQGPEFLTYFQNEAQLEKSRLLSDRFSAERPKGSFSTLEIQRTEQGDSAMYLCASTLGPDRAASPLHFGNGTRLTVT.

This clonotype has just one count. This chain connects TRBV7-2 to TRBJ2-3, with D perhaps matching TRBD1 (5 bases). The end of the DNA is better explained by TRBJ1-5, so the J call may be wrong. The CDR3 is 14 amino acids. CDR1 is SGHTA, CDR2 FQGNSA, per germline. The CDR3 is CASSLGGRLDTQHF. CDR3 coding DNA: TGTGCCAGCAGCTTAGGGGGCCGACTAGATACGCAGCATTTT.